The 30 T cell receptor beta chains below all came from one sample that was sequenced in a study of regulatory and conventional T cells in RAG deficiency. This table comes from immunoSEQ multiplex PCR, and its TCRdb copy is limited to in-frame clones, with some not included. This table has 30,000 to 35,000 clones, 85% to 90% appearing once. The same specimen was also included in a second study, on regulatory T cells. That paper states: Primers: 52 TRBV forward and 13 TRBJ reverse.

The sample taken for sequencing was CD8+ T cells sorted from blood. The receptor set was obtained from a human donor in good health.

The gene calls are TRBV19 and TRBJ1-4, with D uncertain. The CDR3 covers 13 residues. The germline V and J ends were trimmed by 7 bases and 13 bases, with 19 bases remaining between them. From germline, CDR1 is LNHDA and CDR2 SQIVND (reference sequence). The CDR3 protein is CASTSDVGQGLFF. CDR3 in DNA: TGTGCCAGTACCAGTGATGTGGGCCAAGGACTGTTTTTT. The full variable domain, in which reference TRBV19 and TRBJ1-4 provide the parts outside the CDR3, is DGGITQSPKYLFRKEGQNVTLSCEQNLNHDAMYWYRQDPGQGLRLIYYSQIVNDFQKGDIAEGYSVSREKKESFPLTVTSAQKNPTAFYLCASTSDVGQGLFFGSGTQLSVL.

J is TRBJ2-7 and V is TRBV10-2; the D gene is possibly TRBD2 (5 bases). V was clipped by 4 bases and J by 0 bases, with 16 bases between them. The germline CDR1 and CDR2 sequences are WSHSY and SAAADI. This CDR3 is 16 amino acids long. CDR3: CASSGLPKDSSYEQYF. CDR3 bases: TGCGCCAGCAGTGGACTACCAAAGGACTCCTCCTACGAGCAGTACTTC.

The J gene is TRBJ2-2, the V gene TRBV11-3; D not certain. This CDR3 has 13 amino acids. V lost 3 bases and J 6 bases, leaving 8 bases between the germline ends. Germline CDR1 is SGHNT and CDR2 is YENEEA. The CDR3 region has the DNA TGTGCCAGCAGCTTGGACCTGGCCGGGGAGCTGTTTTTT. It translates to CASSLDLAGELFF.

The V gene is TRBV6-6, the J gene TRBJ2-7; possibly TRBD1 or TRBD2 for D (6 bases each). The CDR3 sequence is 16 residues long. Germline values: CDR1 MNHNY, CDR2 SVGAGI (reference sequence). V was shortened by 6 bases and J by 3 bases, with 21 bases between the two germline ends. The CDR3, as DNA: TGTGCCAGCAGCCACCCTACTAGAGGGGGGTACTACGAGCAGTACTTC. Translated, it gives CASSHPTRGGYYEQYF.

This rearrangement joins TRBV28 to TRBJ1-5; 7 nucleotides align to TRBD1. The V gene's germline CDR1 is MDHEN and CDR2 SYDVKM. The junction had 16 bases not matched to a gene; V was cut back by 5 bases and J by 0 bases. This CDR3 spans 19 amino acids. The CDR3 reads CASSGPPGQSFFSNQPQHF. CDR3 bases: TGTGCCAGCAGTGGGCCCCCGGGACAGTCCTTTTTTAGCAATCAGCCCCAGCATTTT.

The chain combines TRBV7-2 with TRBJ2-2, with 7 bases lining up with TRBD2. The trim removed 8 bases at V and 5 bases at J, leaving 2 bases unmatched. Germline CDR1 reads SGHTA; CDR2 reads FQGNSA. The CDR3 is 12 residues long. The CDR3 nucleotides read TGTGCCAGCCGGGGGGATACCGGGGAGCTGTTTTTT. This encodes CASRGDTGELFF.

The J gene is TRBJ1-1, the V gene TRBV4-1; perhaps TRBD1 as D (5 bases). V was cut by 3 bases and J by 4 bases, with 24 bases left in between. The CDR3 sequence is 18 residues long. The V gene's germline CDR1 is MGHRA and CDR2 YSYEKL. Written as DNA, the CDR3 is TGCGCCAGCAGCCACTCACCAGATCCCAGGTTGGGGGGCACTGAAGCTTTCTTT. Its protein is CASSHSPDPRLGGTEAFF.

The rearrangement joins TRBV19 to TRBJ1-2, with 11 bases lining up with TRBD1. Germline values: CDR1 LNHDA, CDR2 SQIVND (reference sequence). The trim removed 8 bases at V and 2 bases at J, leaving 1 base unmatched. This CDR3 has 13 amino acids. The CDR3 DNA follows: TGTGCCAGTGGGACAGGGGGAAACTATGGCTACACCTTC. This codes for CASGTGGNYGYTF.

This clone appeared once. This sequence joins TRBV7-3 and TRBJ1-2; D ambiguous. Germline CDR1 is SGHTA and CDR2 is FQGTGA. V was clipped by 1 base and J by 8 bases, with 17 bases between them. CDR3 length: 15 residues. Here the CDR3 DNA reads TGTGCCAGCAGCTTAAGCCCCTCGGAGGCGCGGGGCTACACCTTC. It yields the protein CASSLSPSEARGYTF.

This chain uses TRBV2 with TRBJ2-1; TRBD2 matches at 12 bases. Looked up from germline, CDR1 is SNHLY and CDR2 is FYNNEI. This CDR3 is 15 amino acids long. V lost 8 bases, J lost 5 bases, and 7 bases stayed unmatched. The CDR3 is CASSGLAGPNNEQFF. The CDR3 coding sequence is TGTGCCAGCTCCGGACTAGCGGGACCCAACAATGAGCAGTTCTTC. Variable domain in full (rest from reference TRBV2 and TRBJ2-1): EPEVTQTPSHQVTQMGQEVILRCVPISNHLYFYWYRQILGQKVEFLVSFYNNEISEKSEIFDDQFSVERPDGSNFTLKIRSTKLEDSAMYFCASSGLAGPNNEQFFGPGTRLTVL.

The chain uses TRBV5-1 and TRBJ2-7, with D maybe TRBD1 (6 bases). The germline gives CDR1 SGHRS, CDR2 YFSETQ. The CDR3 loop spans 14 amino acids. V lost 6 bases, J lost 0 bases, and 13 bases lay in between. The CDR3: CASKPTDSSYEQYF. CDR3 sequence (DNA): TGCGCCAGCAAACCGACGGACAGCTCCTACGAGCAGTACTTC. Based on the CDR3 plus reference TRBV5-1 and TRBJ2-7, the full variable domain is KAGVTQTPRYLIKTRGQQVTLSCSPISGHRSVSWYQQTPGQGLQFLFEYFSETQRNKGNFPGRFSGRQFSNSRSEMNVSTLELGDSALYLCASKPTDSSYEQYFGPGTRLTVT.

The chain uses TRBV30 and TRBJ2-2; no reliable D call. Trimming removed 4 bases at V and 2 bases at J, with 5 bases between. This CDR3 comprises 12 residues. Germline V gene sequence: CDR1 GTSNPN, CDR2 SVGIG (reference sequence). Written as DNA, the CDR3 is TGTGCCTGGACGGAAAACACCGGGGAGCTGTTTTTT. As protein: CAWTENTGELFF.

The genes are TRBV6-1 and TRBJ2-1; the D gene is possibly TRBD2 (5 bases). This CDR3 spans 15 amino acids. V lost 7 bases, J lost 0 bases, and 13 bases lay in between. Germline-derived CDR1 and CDR2 are MNHNS and SASEGT. The CDR3 nucleotides are TGTGCCAGCACCCTGGACTCAAGCTCCTACAATGAGCAGTTCTTC. Translated, it gives CASTLDSSSYNEQFF.

The chain joins TRBV18 to TRBJ2-1, with 11 bases aligning to TRBD2. The V and J ends lost 2 bases and 0 bases, in that order; junction bases with no gene match: 15. Germline V gene lookup returns CDR1 KGHSH and CDR2 LQKENI. The CDR3 is 21 residues long. As DNA, the CDR3 is TGTGCCAGCTCACCAGCTGCCGGCACTAGCGGGGGTGTTCTCTCCTACAATGAGCAGTTCTTC. Its translation: CASSPAAGTSGGVLSYNEQFF.

The J gene is TRBJ2-1, the V gene TRBV7-9; D may be TRBD1 (6 bases). Germline CDR1 reads SEHNR; CDR2 reads FQNEAQ (reference sequence). V lost 4 bases, J lost 6 bases, and 13 bases lay in between. This CDR3 has 14 residues. CDR3 region: CASSSPGHLNEQFF. The CDR3 coding sequence is TGTGCCAGCAGCTCACCGGGACACCTCAATGAGCAGTTCTTC.

The genes are TRBV9 and TRBJ2-2; 7 bases align to TRBD1. Germline values: CDR1 SGDLS, CDR2 YYNGEE. Trimming took 4 bases from V and 2 from J; bases not matched to a gene: 5. CDR3 length: 15 residues. The CDR3 here is CASSNRDRNTGELFF. The CDR3 bases are TGTGCCAGCAGCAACCGGGACAGAAACACCGGGGAGCTGTTTTTT.

The rearrangement uses TRBV11-2 and TRBJ2-1; TRBD2 matches at 15 bases. V trimming: 5 bases; J trimming: 6 bases; junction bases outside the gene matches: 5. CDR1 and CDR2 from the germline V gene are SGHAT and FQNNGV. This CDR3 contains 16 residues. The CDR3 bases are TGTGCCAGCAGCGGCAGGACTAGCGGGAGGGTCAATGAGCAGTTCTTC. This encodes CASSGRTSGRVNEQFF.

The chain joins TRBV9 to TRBJ1-3; 7 positions match TRBD1. Trimming took 2 bases from V and 0 from J; bases not matched to a gene: 2. The CDR3 is made up of 15 amino acids. Germline CDR1 reads SGDLS; CDR2 reads YYNGEE. CDR3: CASSVGDSSGNTIYF. The CDR3 DNA sequence: TGTGCCAGCAGCGTGGGGGACAGCTCTGGAAACACCATATATTTT.

The chain uses TRBV25-1 and TRBJ2-7; D uncertain. V lost 4 bases and J 5 bases, leaving 6 bases between the germline ends. Germline loops: CDR1 MGHDK, CDR2 SYGVNS. This CDR3 spans 11 amino acids. Written as DNA, the CDR3 is TGTGCCAGCAGTGGTCCGGACGAGCAGTACTTC. Residues: CASSGPDEQYF.

The chain links TRBV30 to TRBJ2-3; unclear D gene. The length of the CDR3 is 14 residues. V was pared by 6 bases and J by 0 bases, with 13 bases between. Germline loops: CDR1 GTSNPN, CDR2 SVGIG (reference sequence). The CDR3 region has the DNA TGTGCCTGCCCCAAAGGTGGTAGCACAGATACGCAGTATTTT. This codes for CACPKGGSTDTQYF.

The chain recombines TRBV6-6 with TRBJ1-1; D remains unclear. The CDR3 sequence is 13 residues long. Between the trimmed V and J ends, which lost 0 bases and 4 bases, there was a span of 6 bases. Germline assignment: CDR1 MNHNY and CDR2 SVGAGI (reference sequence). The DNA for the CDR3 is TGTGCCAGCAGTTACTCGTGGGGCACTGAAGCTTTCTTT. It is translated as CASSYSWGTEAFF.

J is TRBJ1-1 and V is TRBV9; tentatively, D is TRBD1 (5 bases). Germline V lookup: CDR1 SGDLS, CDR2 YYNGEE. V was cut by 0 bases and J by 3 bases, with 6 bases left in between. The CDR3 loop spans 13 amino acids. This CDR3 is CASSVGDDTEAFF. CDR3 nucleotide sequence: TGTGCCAGCAGCGTAGGGGACGACACTGAAGCTTTCTTT. The full variable domain, completed using reference TRBV9 and TRBJ1-1, is DSGVTQTPKHLITATGQRVTLRCSPRSGDLSVYWYQQSLDQGLQFLIQYYNGEERAKGNILERFSAQQFPDLHSELNLSSLELGDSALYFCASSVGDDTEAFFGQGTRLTVV.

This clone was observed a single time. The V and J genes are TRBV28 and TRBJ1-5, with D perhaps matching TRBD1 (5 bases). The CDR3 has 16 amino acids. V gave up 3 bases and J gave up 9 bases, with 21 bases separating them. Germline CDR1 reads MDHEN; CDR2 reads SYDVKM. The CDR3 region is CASSFSGVGTPGPQHF. The CDR3 coding sequence is TGTGCCAGCAGTTTCTCGGGTGTTGGGACCCCCGGGCCCCAGCATTTT.

The rearrangement links TRBV4-1 to TRBJ2-4; D is uncertain. This CDR3 region has 12 residues. Germline-derived CDR1 and CDR2 are MGHRA and YSYEKL. Trimming pared 0 bases from V and 8 bases from J, leaving 5 bases between. Written as DNA, the CDR3 is TGCGCCAGCAGCCAAGATTCGGACATTCAGTACTTC. This gives the protein CASSQDSDIQYF.

The CDR3 DNA reads as TGTGCCAGTAGTACCCCCGGGACAGGGACAAATGAAAAACTGTTTTTT. Translated, it gives CASSTPGTGTNEKLFF. The chain recombines TRBV19 with TRBJ1-4; 9 bases align to TRBD1. With V trimmed by 4 bases and J by 5 bases, 8 bases remained unmatched. The CDR3 spans 16 residues. The germline gives CDR1 LNHDA, CDR2 SQIVND (reference sequence).

The CDR3 DNA reads TGTGCCAGCAGCTTAGAACAGGGGGCTTACTACGAGCAGTACTTC. Its protein is CASSLEQGAYYEQYF. This sequence joins TRBV11-2 and TRBJ2-7; 9 bases line up with TRBD1. J was trimmed by 3 bases and V by 0 bases; bases with no gene match: 3. CDR1 and CDR2 (germline): SGHAT, FQNNGV. The CDR3 length is 15 residues.

V is TRBV6-6 and J is TRBJ2-1, with 14 nucleotides matching TRBD2. CDR1 and CDR2 (germline): MNHNY, SVGAGI (reference sequence). The V and J ends lost 5 bases and 9 bases, in that order; junction bases with no gene match: 9. The CDR3 consists of 16 residues. The CDR3: CASSARLAGGPVEQFF. In nucleotides, the CDR3 is TGTGCCAGCAGTGCCAGACTAGCGGGAGGGCCGGTTGAGCAGTTCTTC.

On this clone: At one end, the junction sequence differs from germline, possibly due to a read error. The gene calls are TRBV10-3 and TRBJ1-2, with a possible D match to TRBD1 (5 bases). The germline V gene has CDR1 ENHRY and CDR2 SYGVKD. This CDR3 has 15 amino acids. CDR3 DNA: TGTGCCAGCAGTGATAGGACATATAGTAACTATGGCTACACCTTC. This codes for CASSDRTYSNYGYTF.

The chain couples TRBV18 to TRBJ2-5; D possibly corresponds to TRBD1 (6 bases). The CDR3 length is 15 residues. Germline assignment: CDR1 KGHSH and CDR2 LQKENI. V shed 0 bases and J shed 2 bases, with 10 bases lying between them. The CDR3 loop reads CASSPPTTGQETQYF. The DNA for the CDR3 is TGTGCCAGCTCACCACCAACGACAGGACAAGAGACCCAGTACTTC.

This rearrangement joins TRBV9 to TRBJ2-5, with 8 bases that match TRBD1. Germline-derived CDR1 and CDR2 are SGDLS and YYNGEE. This CDR3 is 16 amino acids long. With V trimmed by 0 bases and J by 1 base, 5 bases remained unmatched. CDR3: CASSVGDRGPQETQYF. CDR3 sequence (DNA): TGTGCCAGCAGCGTAGGTGACAGGGGTCCCCAAGAGACCCAGTACTTC.